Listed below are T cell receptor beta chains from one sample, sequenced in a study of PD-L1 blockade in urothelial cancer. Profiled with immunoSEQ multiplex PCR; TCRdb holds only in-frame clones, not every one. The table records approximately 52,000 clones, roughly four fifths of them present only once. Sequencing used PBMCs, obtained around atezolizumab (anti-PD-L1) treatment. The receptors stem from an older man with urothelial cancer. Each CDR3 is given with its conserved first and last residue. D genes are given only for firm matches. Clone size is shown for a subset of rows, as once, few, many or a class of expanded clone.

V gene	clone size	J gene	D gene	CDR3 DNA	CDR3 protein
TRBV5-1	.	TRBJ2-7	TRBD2	TGCGCCAGCAGCTTGACTAGCGGGAATCCCTACGAGCAGTACTTC	CASSLTSGNPYEQYF
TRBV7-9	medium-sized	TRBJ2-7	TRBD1	TGTGCCAGCAGCTCAGGGACAGGGGGTTTCTACGAGCAGTACTTC	CASSSGTGGFYEQYF
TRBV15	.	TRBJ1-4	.	TGTGCCACCAGCAAAGAGGCCTCTAATGAAAAACTGTTTTTT	CATSKEASNEKLFF
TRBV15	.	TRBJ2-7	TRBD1	TGTGCCACCAGCAGAGTTGGGGGGACAGGGAGCGAGCAGTACTTC	CATSRVGGTGSEQYF
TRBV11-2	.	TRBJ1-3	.	TGTGCCAGCAGCTTAGGTGCCAGTCACTCTGGAAACACCATATATTTT	CASSLGASHSGNTIYF
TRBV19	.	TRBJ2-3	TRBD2	TGTGCCAGTAGTATGGGCGGGAGGAGCGGAGATACGCAGTATTTT	CASSMGGRSGDTQYF
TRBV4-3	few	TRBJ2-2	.	TGCGCCAGCAGCCAAAACGCTCGGGGGGAGCTGTTTTTT	CASSQNARGELFF
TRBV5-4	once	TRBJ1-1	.	TGTGCCAGCAGCATTCTAGCGAGAGGCACTGAAGCTTTCTTT	CASSILARGTEAFF
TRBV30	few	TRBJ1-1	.	TGTGCCTGGAGCATAGACAGCATGAACACTGAAGCTTTCTTT	CAWSIDSMNTEAFF
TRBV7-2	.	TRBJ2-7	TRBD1	TGTGCCAGCAGCTCGGTTCCGGGACAGGTCACAAACAACTTC	CASSSVPGQVTNNF
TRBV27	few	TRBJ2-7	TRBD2	TGTGCCAGCAGTTTATCAATGGGTCGACTAGCAACTTCCTACGAGCAGTACTTC	CASSLSMGRLATSYEQYF
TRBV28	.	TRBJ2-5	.	TGTGCCAGCACCGGAGGCATGGACGAGACCCAGTACTTC	CASTGGMDETQYF
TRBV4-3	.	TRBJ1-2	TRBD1	TGCGCCAGCAGCCCCGAACGGGACAGGGGGGCCTATGGCTACACCTTC	CASSPERDRGAYGYTF
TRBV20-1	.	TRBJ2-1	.	TGCAGTGCTTTGACTGACAATGAGCAGTTCTTC	CSALTDNEQFF
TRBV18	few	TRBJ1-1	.	TGTGCCAGCTCACCACCGCCGGGTAACACTGAAGCTTTCTTT	CASSPPPGNTEAFF
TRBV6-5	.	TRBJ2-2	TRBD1	TGTGCCAGCAAGAGGGGGCGTTACACCGGGGAGCTGTTTTTT	CASKRGRYTGELFF
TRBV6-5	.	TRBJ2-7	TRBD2	TGTGCCAGCAGTCCCGGGGGGTCCTACGAGCAGTACTTC	CASSPGGSYEQYF
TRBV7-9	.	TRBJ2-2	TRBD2	TGTGCCAGCAGCCAACTAGCGCCCACCGGGGAGCTGTTTTTT	CASSQLAPTGELFF
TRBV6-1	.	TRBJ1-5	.	TGTGCCAGCAGTGAATGGGGGGGGCTTCCGCCCAATCAGCCCCAGCATTTT	CASSEWGGLPPNQPQHF
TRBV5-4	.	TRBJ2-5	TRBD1	TGTGCCAGCAGCTTGGGGGGACAGCAAAGGGGCCAAGAGACCCAGTACTTC	CASSLGGQQRGQETQYF
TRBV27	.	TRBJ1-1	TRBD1	TGTGCCAGCAGTTTTCTCCCGGGACAGGGACGCACTGAAGCTTTCTTT	CASSFLPGQGRTEAFF
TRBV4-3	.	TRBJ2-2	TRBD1	TGCGCCAGCAGCCAAGACAACAGGGGAACTAGATCTCGCACCGGGGAGCTGTTTTTT	CASSQDNRGTRSRTGELFF
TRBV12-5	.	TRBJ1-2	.	TGTGCTAGTGGTTTGGTGAATAGAGGATGGGGGACAAGGTATGGCTACACCTTC	CASGLVNRGWGTRYGYTF
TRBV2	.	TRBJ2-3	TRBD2	TGTGCCAGCGGAGCCTACCGTGGGACTAGCGGGGGCCACGAAGATACGCAGTATTTT	CASGAYRGTSGGHEDTQYF